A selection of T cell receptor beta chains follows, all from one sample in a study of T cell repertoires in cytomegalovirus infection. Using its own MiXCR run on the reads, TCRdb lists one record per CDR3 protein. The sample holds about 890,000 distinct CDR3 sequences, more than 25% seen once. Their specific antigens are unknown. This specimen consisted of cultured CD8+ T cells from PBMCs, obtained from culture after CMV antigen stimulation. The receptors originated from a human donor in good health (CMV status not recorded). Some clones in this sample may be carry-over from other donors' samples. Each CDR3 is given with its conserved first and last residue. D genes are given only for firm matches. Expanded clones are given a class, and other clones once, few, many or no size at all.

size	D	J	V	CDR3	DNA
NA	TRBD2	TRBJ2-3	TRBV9	CASSVNEGLAGGPTDTQYF	TGTGCCAGCAGCGTAAATGAAGGACTAGCGGGGGGCCCCACAGATACGCAGTATTTT
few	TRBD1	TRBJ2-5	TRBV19	CASSNRDSQETQYF	TGTGCCAGTAGTAACCGGGACAGCCAAGAGACCCAGTACTTC
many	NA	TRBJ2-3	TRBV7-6	CASSLSSGHSTDTQYF	TGTGCCAGCAGCCTTAGTTCAGGACATAGCACAGATACGCAGTATTTT
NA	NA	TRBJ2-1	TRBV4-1	CASSTWAEGNEQFF	TGCGCCAGCAGTACCTGGGCTGAGGGGAATGAGCAGTTCTTC
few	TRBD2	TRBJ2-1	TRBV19	CASSIGGGSYNEQFF	TGTGCCAGTAGTATTGGCGGGGGTTCCTACAATGAGCAGTTCTTC
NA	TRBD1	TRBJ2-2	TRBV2	CASDGTGVTGELFF	TGTGCCAGCGATGGGACAGGGGTCACCGGGGAGCTGTTTTTT
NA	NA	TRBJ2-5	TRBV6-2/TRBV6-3	CASQGKETQYF	TGTGCCAGCCAGGGAAAAGAGACCCAGTACTTC
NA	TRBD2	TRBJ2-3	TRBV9	CASSVAQRGLDTQYF	TGTGCCAGCAGCGTAGCTCAGCGGGGACTAGATACGCAGTATTTT
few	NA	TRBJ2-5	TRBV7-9	CASSQLTGGAIQETQYF	TGTGCCAGCAGCCAACTAACCGGTGGGGCAATCCAAGAGACCCAGTACTTC
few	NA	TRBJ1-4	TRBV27	CASSLGFRRGEKLFF	TGTGCCAGCAGTCTTGGCTTCCGGAGGGGTGAAAAACTGTTTTTT
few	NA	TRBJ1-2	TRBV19	CASTNEGYGYTF	TGTGCCAGTACCAATGAGGGCTATGGCTACACCTTC
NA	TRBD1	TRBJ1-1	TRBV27	CASSSSFPLTGMNTEAFF	TGTGCCAGCAGTTCCTCCTTCCCCTTGACAGGGATGAACACTGAAGCTTTCTTT
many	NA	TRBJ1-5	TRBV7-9	CASSLVQGSGSNQPQHF	TGTGCCAGCAGCTTAGTTCAGGGATCAGGATCGAATCAGCCCCAGCATTTT
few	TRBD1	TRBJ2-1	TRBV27	CASGQGAGYNEQFF	TGTGCCAGCGGCCAGGGGGCGGGATACAATGAGCAGTTCTTC
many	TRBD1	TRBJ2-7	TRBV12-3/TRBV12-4	CASSLNRGNHEQYF	TGTGCCAGCAGTTTGAACAGGGGTAACCACGAGCAGTACTTC
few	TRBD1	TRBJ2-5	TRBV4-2	CASSQYRGDQETQYF	TGTGCCAGCAGCCAATACAGGGGGGATCAAGAGACCCAGTACTTC
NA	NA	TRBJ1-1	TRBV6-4	CASSTGDMNTEAFF	TGTGCCAGCAGCACCGGGGACATGAACACTGAAGCTTTCTTT
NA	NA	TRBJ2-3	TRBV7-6	CASSHLADTQYF	TGTGCCAGCAGCCATCTAGCAGATACGCAGTATTTT
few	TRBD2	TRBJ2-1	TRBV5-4	CASSLDLAGDRGNEQFF	TGTGCCAGCAGCTTAGACCTAGCGGGGGACCGGGGGAATGAGCAGTTCTTC
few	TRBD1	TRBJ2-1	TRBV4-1	CASSLRDRGVNEQFF	TGCGCCAGCAGCCTTCGGGACAGGGGTGTAAATGAGCAGTTCTTC
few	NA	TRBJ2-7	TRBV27	CASSLGGTELYEQYF	TGTGCCAGCAGTTTGGGGGGGACAGAGCTATACGAGCAGTACTTC
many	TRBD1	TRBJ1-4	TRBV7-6	CASSAQGQFGEKLFF	TGTGCCAGCAGCGCACAGGGACAGTTCGGGGAAAAACTGTTTTTT
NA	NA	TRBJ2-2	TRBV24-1	CATSDLGTGELFF	TGTGCCACCAGTGACCTGGGCACCGGGGAGCTGTTTTTT
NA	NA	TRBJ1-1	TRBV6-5	CASSYTGGGGNMNTEAFF	TGTGCCAGCAGTTACACGGGAGGGGGGGGTAATATGAACACTGAAGCTTTCTTT
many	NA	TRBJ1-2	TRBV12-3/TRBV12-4	CASRHRNGYTF	TGTGCCAGCAGACACAGGAATGGCTACACCTTC
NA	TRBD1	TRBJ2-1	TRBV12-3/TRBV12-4	CASRKPGQGIDEQFF	TGTGCCAGCAGAAAACCGGGACAGGGGATTGATGAGCAGTTCTTC
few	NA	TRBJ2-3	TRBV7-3	CASSFGQTNTDTQYF	TGTGCCAGCAGCTTTGGACAGACCAACACAGATACGCAGTATTTT
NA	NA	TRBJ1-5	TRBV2	CASLRHSNQPQHF	TGTGCCAGCCTCAGGCATTCAAATCAGCCCCAGCATTTT
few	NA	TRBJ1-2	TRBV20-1	CSARNRPSLSLRRYTF	TGCAGTGCTAGGAACCGACCTAGTCTGTCGCTGAGACGGTACACCTTC
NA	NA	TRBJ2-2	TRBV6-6	CASSYTRAGQNTGELFF	TGTGCCAGCAGTTATACTCGGGCGGGACAAAACACCGGGGAGCTGTTTTTT
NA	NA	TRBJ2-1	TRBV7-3	CASSLARRDFDEQFF	TGTGCCAGCAGCTTAGCCCGTCGGGACTTCGATGAGCAGTTCTTC
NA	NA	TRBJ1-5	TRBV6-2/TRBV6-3	CASSFRLNNSNQPQHF	TGTGCCAGCAGTTTTCGACTCAATAATAGCAATCAGCCCCAGCATTTT
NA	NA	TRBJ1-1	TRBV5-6	CASSLNGGTGTEAFF	TGTGCCAGCAGCCTGAACGGGGGGACGGGCACTGAAGCTTTCTTT
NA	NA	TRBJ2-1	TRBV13	CASSLGARISYNEQFF	TGTGCCAGCAGCTTAGGGGCCAGAATATCCTACAATGAGCAGTTCTTC
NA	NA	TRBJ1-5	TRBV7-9	CASSLGDRPPYF	TGTGCCAGCAGCTTAGGAGACAGACCACCGTATTTT
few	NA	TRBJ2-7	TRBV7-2	CASSSADSRDEQYF	TGTGCCAGCAGCTCAGCGGACTCGAGGGACGAGCAGTACTTC
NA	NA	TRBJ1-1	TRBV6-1	CASSEALKVGKNTEAFF	TGTGCCAGCAGTGAAGCCCTTAAGGTCGGCAAGAACACTGAAGCTTTCTTT
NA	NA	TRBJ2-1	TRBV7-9	CASSPGQSMGEQFF	TGTGCCAGCAGCCCAGGACAGAGTATGGGTGAGCAGTTCTTC
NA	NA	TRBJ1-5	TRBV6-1	CASSGPWLPQHF	TGTGCCAGCAGTGGGCCTTGGTTGCCCCAGCATTTT
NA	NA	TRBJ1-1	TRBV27	CASSPRDRITEAFF	TGTGCCAGCAGTCCCCGGGATAGGATAACTGAAGCTTTCTTT
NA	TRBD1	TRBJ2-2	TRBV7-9	CASSFRDRALSDGELFF	TGTGCCAGCAGCTTCCGGGACAGGGCATTGTCGGACGGGGAGCTGTTTTTT
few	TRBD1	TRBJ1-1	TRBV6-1	CASIEGTGRTEAFF	TGTGCCAGCATTGAGGGGACAGGGAGAACTGAAGCTTTCTTT
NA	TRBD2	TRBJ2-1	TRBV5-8	CASSPTGLAGGYEQFF	TGTGCCAGCAGCCCAACCGGACTAGCGGGGGGGTATGAGCAGTTCTTC
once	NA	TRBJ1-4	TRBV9	CASSVSGAGEKLFF	TGTGCCAGCAGCGTCTCCGGGGCGGGTGAAAAACTGTTTTTT
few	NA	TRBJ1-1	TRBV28	CASSFMGLSEAFF	TGTGCCAGCAGTTTCATGGGGCTCTCTGAAGCTTTCTTT
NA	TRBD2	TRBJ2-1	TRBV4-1	CASKQLAGDDNEQFF	TGCGCCAGCAAGCAACTAGCGGGGGACGACAATGAGCAGTTCTTC
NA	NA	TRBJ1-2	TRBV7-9	CASSPGKNGYTF	TGTGCCAGCAGCCCAGGGAAGAATGGCTACACCTTC
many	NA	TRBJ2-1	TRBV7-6	CASSSSFVEQFF	TGTGCCAGCAGCTCCTCCTTCGTGGAGCAGTTCTTC
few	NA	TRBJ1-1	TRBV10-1	CASSEQRGPEEAFF	TGCGCCAGCAGCGAGCAGCGCGGCCCCGAAGAAGCTTTCTTT
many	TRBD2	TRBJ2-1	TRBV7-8	CASSMTSGGTGEQFF	TGTGCCAGCAGCATGACTAGCGGGGGAACCGGGGAGCAGTTCTTC
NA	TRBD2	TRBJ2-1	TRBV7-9	CASSESPLAGGPDEQFF	TGTGCCAGCAGCGAATCACCACTAGCGGGGGGCCCCGATGAGCAGTTCTTC
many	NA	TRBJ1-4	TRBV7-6	CASSPDFVEKLFF	TGTGCCAGCAGCCCCGACTTCGTTGAAAAACTGTTTTTT
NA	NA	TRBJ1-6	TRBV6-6	CASSFKWREPLHF	TGTGCCAGCAGTTTTAAGTGGAGGGAACCCCTCCACTTT
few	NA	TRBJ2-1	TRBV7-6	CASSLKGVISSYNEQFF	TGTGCCAGCAGCTTAAAAGGGGTGATAAGCTCCTACAATGAGCAGTTCTTC
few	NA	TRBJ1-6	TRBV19	CASSADNYNSPLHF	TGTGCCAGTAGCGCGGACAACTATAATTCACCCCTCCACTTT
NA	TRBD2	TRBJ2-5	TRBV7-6	CASSLDPGLAGDETQYF	TGTGCCAGCAGCTTAGATCCCGGACTAGCGGGGGATGAGACCCAGTACTTC
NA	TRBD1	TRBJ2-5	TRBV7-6	CASSFGTGSKETQYF	TGTGCCAGCAGCTTTGGGACAGGGAGTAAGGAGACCCAGTACTTC
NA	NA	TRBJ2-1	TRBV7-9	CASSLPRREQFF	TGTGCCAGCAGCTTACCCCGGAGGGAGCAGTTCTTC
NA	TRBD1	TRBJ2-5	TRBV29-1	CSGVTGVGETQYF	TGCAGCGGCGTGACAGGGGTAGGGGAGACCCAGTACTTC
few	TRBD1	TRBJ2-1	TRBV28	CASQQKGVPGQWSNEQFF	TGTGCCAGCCAGCAAAAAGGGGTTCCGGGACAGTGGAGCAATGAGCAGTTCTTC